This is a list of T cell receptor beta chains from one sample in a study of cytomegalovirus exposure and HLA in healthy donors. TCRdb's copy holds only in-frame clones and misses some; the assay was immunoSEQ multiplex PCR. The sample shows 150,000 to 200,000 clones, roughly 77% of them seen only once. Sequenced input: PBMCs. The receptor source for this set is a man aged 25-45 years in good health and CMV-seropositive. Both conserved end residues are part of each CDR3. The order of the fields is J gene, clone size, V gene, CDR3 protein. The size of a clone is reported for some rows only, either as once, few or many, or as a class for expanded clones.

TRBJ2-4,NA,TRBV2,CASSEWNQGENIQYF
TRBJ2-1,NA,TRBV28,CASSFSAGSSEQFF
TRBJ2-7,NA,TRBV11-2,CASSSPRGGSDYEQYF
TRBJ1-1,NA,TRBV6-1,CASSLGLHTEAFF
TRBJ2-1,NA,TRBV12-5,CASGFMTGYRNEQFF
TRBJ1-3,NA,TRBV29-1,CSVVRQGAGNTIYF
TRBJ2-7,few,TRBV2,CASSDGLSSYEQYF
TRBJ1-2,NA,TRBV6-5,CASSNRGGYTF
TRBJ2-1,NA,TRBV4-1,CASSQEGLAGWSDEQFF
TRBJ2-1,NA,TRBV4-1,CASSPTSGVYNEQFF
TRBJ2-5,few,TRBV9,CASSDSGAEQETQYF
TRBJ2-1,NA,TRBV7-6,CASSPLAGGSYNEQFF
TRBJ2-6,NA,TRBV9,CASSVGRSGANVLTF
TRBJ2-7,few,TRBV27,CASSLWRRSEQYF
TRBJ2-5,NA,TRBV5-4,CASSLRGDRAQETQYF
TRBJ1-1,NA,TRBV11-3,CASSLSLFGAAQYENAEAFF
TRBJ2-3,once,TRBV7-9,CASSLEQGRRDTQYF
TRBJ2-4,NA,TRBV7-2,CASSLAQGQGAKNIQYF
TRBJ2-7,NA,TRBV7-9,CASSPPGGGPSSYEQYF
TRBJ2-7,NA,TRBV5-6,CASSPMDSYEQYF
TRBJ1-2,NA,TRBV2,CASSRGGQGAGYTF
TRBJ2-1,NA,TRBV5-1,CASSLETSQWFF
TRBJ1-5,few,TRBV5-1,CASSYDGAPNQPQHF
TRBJ2-3,NA,TRBV7-2,CASSQSGGPDTQYF
TRBJ1-1,NA,TRBV5-1,CASSQGGEAFF
TRBJ1-2,NA,TRBV11-2,CASSKVGQGASGYTF
TRBJ2-1,NA,TRBV7-9,CAISGGAYNEQFF
TRBJ2-1,NA,TRBV28,CASSFRTSGSYNEQFF
TRBJ2-7,few,TRBV4-2,CASSPQRGASYEQYF
TRBJ2-7,NA,TRBV9,CASSTGQGRSYEQYF
TRBJ2-7,once,TRBV19,CASSTPGALYEQYF
TRBJ2-7,NA,TRBV28,CASSLWTASSYEQYF
TRBJ2-7,few,TRBV18,CASSPPGQGVGEQYF
TRBJ2-1,NA,TRBV13,CASSSVPPDEQFF
TRBJ1-6,NA,TRBV19,CASSKGDSYNSPLHF
TRBJ1-6,NA,TRBV13,CASSLRGRWTGDYNSPLHF
TRBJ2-3,NA,TRBV5-4,CASRPSGGTSTDTQYF
TRBJ2-1,few,TRBV4-1,CASSQQAGLGEQFF
TRBJ2-1,NA,TRBV5-6,CASSLPEAGINEQFF
TRBJ2-7,NA,TRBV4-3,CASSQHTTGSYEQYF
TRBJ2-7,NA,TRBV7-6,CASSLEAGGHLYEQYF
TRBJ2-3,NA,TRBV9,CASSPRRGGDTQYF
TRBJ2-3,NA,TRBV11-3,CASSLQVGVGATDTQYF
TRBJ2-2,NA,TRBV9,CASSPQRAGGNTGELFF
TRBJ1-1,few,TRBV5-1,CASSLVTGLNTEAFF
TRBJ2-5,NA,TRBV2,CASNLAGLETQYF
TRBJ1-1,NA,TRBV6-6,CASRLRTGDTEAFF
TRBJ1-2,NA,TRBV6-5,CASSGGTGRSYTF
TRBJ2-3,once,TRBV5-1,CASSLDPGPDTQYF
TRBJ2-7,few,TRBV7-9,CASSLGQSSYEQYF
TRBJ2-7,NA,TRBV19,CASSSRGTGAAFMDSRAYEQYF
TRBJ2-2,NA,TRBV5-4,CASSRGGRNTGELFF